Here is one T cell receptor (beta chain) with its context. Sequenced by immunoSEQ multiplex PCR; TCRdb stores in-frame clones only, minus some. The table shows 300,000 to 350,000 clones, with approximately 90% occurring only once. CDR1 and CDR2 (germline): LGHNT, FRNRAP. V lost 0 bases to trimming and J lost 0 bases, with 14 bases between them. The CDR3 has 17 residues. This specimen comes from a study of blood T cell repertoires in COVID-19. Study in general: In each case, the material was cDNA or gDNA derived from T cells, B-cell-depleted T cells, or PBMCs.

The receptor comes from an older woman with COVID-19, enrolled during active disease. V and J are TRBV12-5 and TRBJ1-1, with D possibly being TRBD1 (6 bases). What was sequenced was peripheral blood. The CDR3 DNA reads TGTGCTAGTGGTTTGGTACCAGGGGCCAACATGAACACTGAAGCTTTCTTT. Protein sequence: CASGLVPGANMNTEAFF.